Following are 8 T cell receptor beta chains from one sample sequenced in a study of T cell responses to AZD1222 COVID-19 vaccine. Assay used: immunoSEQ multiplex PCR; TCRdb lists only in-frame clones, some missing. The table has about 60,000 clones, around three quarters seen once. The specimen comprised peripheral blood, sampled 28 days after the second AZD1222 dose. The receptors were sampled from an adult who received the AZD1222 COVID-19 vaccine.

V gene TRBV6-5 combines with J gene TRBJ1-1; D uncertain. Trimming removed 0 bases from V and 4 bases from J, with 9 bases in between. The CDR3 spans 14 residues. Germline CDR1 and CDR2: MNHEY and SVGAGI. This CDR3 is CASSYSAGRTEAFF. CDR3 sequence (DNA): TGTGCCAGCAGTTACTCGGCAGGCCGCACTGAAGCTTTCTTT.

The V gene is TRBV19, the J gene TRBJ2-7; 7 bases map to TRBD1. CDR1 and CDR2 from the germline V gene are LNHDA and SQIVND (reference sequence). The ends lost 3 bases at V and 3 bases at J; junction bases unmatched: 5. CDR3 length: 14 residues. This chain's CDR3 is CASSIQGQLYEQYF. The CDR3 coding sequence is TGTGCCAGTAGTATCCAGGGACAGCTCTACGAGCAGTACTTC.

The chain links TRBV7-2 to TRBJ2-3; possibly TRBD2 for D (5 bases). Germline V gene lookup returns CDR1 SGHTA and CDR2 FQGNSA. This CDR3 has 13 residues. V was trimmed by 4 bases and J by 6 bases, leaving 11 bases between them. CDR3 amino acids: CASSSLVGDTQYF. CDR3 DNA: TGTGCCAGCAGCTCACTAGTAGGGGATACGCAGTATTTT.

The chain couples TRBV6-5 to TRBJ2-3, with 8 bases lining up with TRBD1. Germline V CDR1 and CDR2: MNHEY, SVGAGI. V trimming: 10 bases; J trimming: 1 base; junction bases outside the gene matches: 4. This CDR3 is 13 amino acids long. DNA for the CDR3: TGTGCCACCGGGACAGGAGGCACAGATACGCAGTATTTT. This sequence encodes CATGTGGTDTQYF.

CDR3 residues: CASSLLGLDEQYF. The DNA for the CDR3 is TGTGCCAGCAGCCTCCTAGGCTTGGACGAGCAGTACTTC. The V and J genes are TRBV3-1 (or the pseudogene TRBV3-2) and TRBJ2-7; no reliable D call. The germline V gene has CDR1 LGHDT and CDR2 YNNKEL (reference sequence). V shed 4 bases and J shed 5 bases, with 12 bases lying between them. CDR3 length: 13 amino acids.

The rearrangement uses TRBV5-3 and TRBJ1-2; D ambiguous. TRBV5-3 is flagged as an ORF with uncertain function. Trimming took off 2 bases at V and 7 bases at J, with 9 bases between the two ends. The CDR3 extends over 12 amino acids. DNA for the CDR3: TGTGCCAGAAGCTTTCACGATTCTGGCTACACCTTC. Its protein is CARSFHDSGYTF.

The chain employs TRBV10-2 and TRBJ2-1; a weak D match, TRBD1 (5 bases). The ends were cut back, 6 bases at V and 3 bases at J, with 9 bases in the middle. Per the germline V gene, CDR1 is WSHSY and CDR2 is SAAADI. The CDR3 extends over 13 amino acids. The CDR3: CASSQGLYNEQFF. The CDR3 DNA sequence: TGCGCCAGCAGCCAGGGTCTCTACAATGAGCAGTTCTTC.

The V and J genes are TRBV7-2 and TRBJ2-5; TRBD1 aligns across 8 bases. Germline V gene lookup returns CDR1 SGHTA and CDR2 FQGNSA. The CDR3 loop spans 16 amino acids. V lost 5 bases to trimming and J lost 5 bases; unmatched junction nucleotides: 13. CDR3 in DNA: TGTGCCAGCAGCGCAGGGGGGACAGGCGATAGGGAGACCCAGTACTTC. This encodes CASSAGGTGDRETQYF.